This T cell receptor (beta chain) was retrieved from a study of blood T cell repertoires in COVID-19. Looking at the study overall: There were acute and convalescent COVID-19 samples, and they came from the United States, Italy and Spain. T cells, B-cell-depleted T cells, or PBMCs provided the cDNA or gDNA that served as material.

Trimming removed 6 bases from V and 1 base from J; junction bases left unmatched: 14. The CDR3 loop spans 18 amino acids. CDR1 and CDR2 (germline): MDHEN, SYDVKM. Original data processing: Amplification with reference gene primers provided the estimates of nucleated cell counts. This table comes from immunoSEQ multiplex PCR, and its TCRdb copy is limited to in-frame clones, with some not included. D and trimming were read from the DNA, whereas the V and J calls and clone size are those reported in that table. The profile shows around 200,000 clones, approximately 84% of them singletons. Sequencing input: peripheral blood. This sequence was found in a woman aged 80 or over with acute or convalescent COVID-19. V is TRBV28 and J is TRBJ1-2; 10 nucleotides agree with TRBD1. The CDR3 DNA reads TGTGCCAGCAGCACTTTCCCCGGGACAGGGGCTAATAACTATGGCTACACCTTC. This sequence encodes CASSTFPGTGANNYGYTF.